This T cell receptor (beta chain) was identified in a study of control samples from healthy donors and cancer patients. V was clipped by 2 bases and J by 6 bases, with 5 bases between them. CDR1 is MNHNY, CDR2 SVGAGI, per germline (reference sequence). CDR3 length: 12 residues. Profiled with immunoSEQ multiplex PCR; TCRdb holds only in-frame clones, not every one. Among 40,000 to 45,000 clones listed, roughly 77% were seen once. The sequenced sample was formalin-fixed, paraffin-embedded tissue. V usage is TRBV6-6 and J usage is TRBJ2-1; D ambiguous. The origin of this receptor is a male donor with melanoma. Here the CDR3 reads CASSYTVNEQFF. As DNA, the CDR3 is TGTGCCAGCAGTTACACTGTCAATGAGCAGTTCTTC.